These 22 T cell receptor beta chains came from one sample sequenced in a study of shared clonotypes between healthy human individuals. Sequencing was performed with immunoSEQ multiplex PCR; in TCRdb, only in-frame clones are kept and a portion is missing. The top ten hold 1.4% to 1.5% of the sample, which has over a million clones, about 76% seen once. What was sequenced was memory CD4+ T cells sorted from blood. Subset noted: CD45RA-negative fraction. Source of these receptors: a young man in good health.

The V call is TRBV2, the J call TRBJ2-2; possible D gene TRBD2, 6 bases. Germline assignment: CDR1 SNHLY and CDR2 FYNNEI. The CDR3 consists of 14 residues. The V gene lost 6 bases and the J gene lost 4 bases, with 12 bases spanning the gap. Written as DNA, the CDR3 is TGTGCCAGCAGGGAGGGACTGGTCACCGGGGAGCTGTTTTTT. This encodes CASREGLVTGELFF. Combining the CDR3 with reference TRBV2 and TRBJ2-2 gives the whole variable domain EPEVTQTPSHQVTQMGQEVILRCVPISNHLYFYWYRQILGQKVEFLVSFYNNEISEKSEIFDDQFSVERPDGSNFTLKIRSTKLEDSAMYFCASREGLVTGELFFGEGSRLTVL.

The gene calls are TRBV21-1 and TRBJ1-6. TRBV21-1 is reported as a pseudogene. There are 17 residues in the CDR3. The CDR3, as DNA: TGTGCCAGCAGCAAACTGGAAGGGCTCCCCTATAATTCACCCCTCCACTTT. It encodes CASSKLEGLPYNSPLHF.

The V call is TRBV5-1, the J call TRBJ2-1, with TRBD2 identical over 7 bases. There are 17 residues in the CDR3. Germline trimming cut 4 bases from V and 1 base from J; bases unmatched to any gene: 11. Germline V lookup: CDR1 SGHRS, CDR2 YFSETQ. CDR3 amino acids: CASSQGHAGASYNEQFF. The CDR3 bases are TGCGCCAGCAGCCAGGGTCATGCGGGAGCTTCCTACAATGAGCAGTTCTTC.

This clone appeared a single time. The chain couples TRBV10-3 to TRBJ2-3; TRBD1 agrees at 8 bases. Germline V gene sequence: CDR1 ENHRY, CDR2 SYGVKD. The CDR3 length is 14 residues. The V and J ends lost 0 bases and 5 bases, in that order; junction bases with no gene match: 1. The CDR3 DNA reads TGTGCCATCAGTGAGTCGACAGGGGAAGATACGCAGTATTTT. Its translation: CAISESTGEDTQYF.

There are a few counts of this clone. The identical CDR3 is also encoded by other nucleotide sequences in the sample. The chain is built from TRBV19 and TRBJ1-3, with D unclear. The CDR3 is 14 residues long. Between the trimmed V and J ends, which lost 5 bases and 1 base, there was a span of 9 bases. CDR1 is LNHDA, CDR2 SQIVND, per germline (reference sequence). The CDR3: CASSGGRSGNTIYF. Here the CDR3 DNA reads TGTGCCAGTAGTGGAGGACGGTCTGGAAACACCATATATTTT.

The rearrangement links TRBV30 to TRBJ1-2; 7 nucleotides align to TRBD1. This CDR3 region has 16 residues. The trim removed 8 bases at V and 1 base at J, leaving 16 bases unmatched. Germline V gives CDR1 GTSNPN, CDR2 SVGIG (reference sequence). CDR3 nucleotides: TGTGCCGGTATAAACCGGGACAGAAGTTTTAACTATGGCTACACCTTC. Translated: CAGINRDRSFNYGYTF.

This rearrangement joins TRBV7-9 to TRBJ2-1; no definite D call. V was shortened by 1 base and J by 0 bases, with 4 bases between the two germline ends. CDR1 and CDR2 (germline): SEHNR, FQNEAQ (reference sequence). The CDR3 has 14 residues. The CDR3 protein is CASSLDGSYNEQFF. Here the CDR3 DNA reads TGTGCCAGCAGCTTAGACGGCTCCTACAATGAGCAGTTCTTC.

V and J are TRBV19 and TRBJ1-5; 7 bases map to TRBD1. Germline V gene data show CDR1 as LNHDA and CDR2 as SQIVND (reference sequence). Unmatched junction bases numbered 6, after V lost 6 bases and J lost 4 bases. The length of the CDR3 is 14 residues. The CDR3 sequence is CASSPGGDNQPQHF. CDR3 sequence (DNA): TGTGCCAGTAGCCCAGGGGGAGATAATCAGCCCCAGCATTTT.

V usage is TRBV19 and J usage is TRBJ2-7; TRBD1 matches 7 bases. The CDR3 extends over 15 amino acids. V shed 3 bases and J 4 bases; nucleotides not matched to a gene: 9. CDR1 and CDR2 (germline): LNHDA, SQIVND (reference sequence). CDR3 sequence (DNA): TGTGCCAGTAGTATGGCACAGGGGAGAATTTACGAGCAGTACTTC. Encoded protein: CASSMAQGRIYEQYF.

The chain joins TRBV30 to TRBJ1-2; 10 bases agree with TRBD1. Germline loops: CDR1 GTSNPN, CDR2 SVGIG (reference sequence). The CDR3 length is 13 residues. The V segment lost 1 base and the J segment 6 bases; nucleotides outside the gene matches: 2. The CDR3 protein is CAWSGDRGDGYTF. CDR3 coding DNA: TGTGCCTGGAGTGGGGACAGGGGCGATGGCTACACCTTC.

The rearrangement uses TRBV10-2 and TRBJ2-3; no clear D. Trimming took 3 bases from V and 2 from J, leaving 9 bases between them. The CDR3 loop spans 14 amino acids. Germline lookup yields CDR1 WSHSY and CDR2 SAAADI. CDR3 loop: CASSDGGLTDTQYF. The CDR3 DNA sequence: TGCGCCAGCAGTGACGGCGGCCTCACAGATACGCAGTATTTT.

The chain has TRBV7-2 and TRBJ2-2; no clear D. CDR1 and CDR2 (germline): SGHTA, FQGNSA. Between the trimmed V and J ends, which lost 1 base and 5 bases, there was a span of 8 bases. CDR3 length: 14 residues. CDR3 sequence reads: CASSLEPSTGELFF. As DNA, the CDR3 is TGTGCCAGCAGCTTAGAACCGTCGACCGGGGAGCTGTTTTTT.

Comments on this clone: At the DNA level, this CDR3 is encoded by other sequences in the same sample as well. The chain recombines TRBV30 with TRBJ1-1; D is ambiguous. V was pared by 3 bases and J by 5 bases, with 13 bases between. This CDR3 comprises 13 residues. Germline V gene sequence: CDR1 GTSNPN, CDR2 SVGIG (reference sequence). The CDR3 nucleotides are TGTGCCTGGAGCGCGACGGGGAGAACTGAAGCTTTCTTT. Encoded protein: CAWSATGRTEAFF.

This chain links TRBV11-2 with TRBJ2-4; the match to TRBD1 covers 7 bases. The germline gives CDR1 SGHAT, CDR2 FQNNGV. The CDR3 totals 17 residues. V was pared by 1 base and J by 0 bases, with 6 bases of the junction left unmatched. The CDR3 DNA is TGTGCCAGCAGCTTAGCCGGACAGGTCCTAGCCAAAAACATTCAGTACTTC. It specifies CASSLAGQVLAKNIQYF.

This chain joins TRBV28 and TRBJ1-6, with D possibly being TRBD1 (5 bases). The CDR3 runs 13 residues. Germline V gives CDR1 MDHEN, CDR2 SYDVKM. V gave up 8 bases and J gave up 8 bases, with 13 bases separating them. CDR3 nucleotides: TGTGCCAGCGGGGGGGACGGACATTCACCCCTCCACTTT. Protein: CASGGDGHSPLHF.

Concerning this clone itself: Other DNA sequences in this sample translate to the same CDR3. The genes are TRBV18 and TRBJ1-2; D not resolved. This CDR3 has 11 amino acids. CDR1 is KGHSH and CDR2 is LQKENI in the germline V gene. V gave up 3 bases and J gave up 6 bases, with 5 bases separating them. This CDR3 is CASSPDDGYTF. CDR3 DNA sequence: TGTGCCAGCTCACCCGACGATGGCTACACCTTC.

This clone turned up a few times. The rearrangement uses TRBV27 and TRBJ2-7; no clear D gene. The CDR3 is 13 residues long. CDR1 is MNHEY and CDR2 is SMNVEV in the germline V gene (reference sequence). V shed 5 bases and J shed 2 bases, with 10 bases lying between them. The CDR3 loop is CASSRTETYEQYF. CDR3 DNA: TGTGCCAGCAGTAGGACGGAGACCTACGAGCAGTACTTC.

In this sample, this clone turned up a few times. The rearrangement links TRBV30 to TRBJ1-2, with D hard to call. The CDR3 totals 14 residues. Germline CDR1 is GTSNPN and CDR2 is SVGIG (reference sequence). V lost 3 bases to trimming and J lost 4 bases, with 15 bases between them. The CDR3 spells CAWRPRELTYGYTF. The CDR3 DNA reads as TGTGCCTGGAGACCCCGGGAGCTAACCTATGGCTACACCTTC.

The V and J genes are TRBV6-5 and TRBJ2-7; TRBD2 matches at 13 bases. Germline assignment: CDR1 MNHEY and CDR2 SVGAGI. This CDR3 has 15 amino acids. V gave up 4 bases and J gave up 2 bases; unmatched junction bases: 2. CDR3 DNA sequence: TGTGCCAGCAGTTCCGGGACTAGCGGGGCCTACGAGCAGTACTTC. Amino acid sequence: CASSSGTSGAYEQYF.

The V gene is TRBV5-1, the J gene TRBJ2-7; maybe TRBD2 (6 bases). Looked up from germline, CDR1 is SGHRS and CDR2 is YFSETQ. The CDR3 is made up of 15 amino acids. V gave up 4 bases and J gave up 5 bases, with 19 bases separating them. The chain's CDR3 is CASSDGSLPRDEQYF. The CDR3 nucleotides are TGCGCCAGCAGCGACGGGAGCCTCCCGAGGGACGAGCAGTACTTC.

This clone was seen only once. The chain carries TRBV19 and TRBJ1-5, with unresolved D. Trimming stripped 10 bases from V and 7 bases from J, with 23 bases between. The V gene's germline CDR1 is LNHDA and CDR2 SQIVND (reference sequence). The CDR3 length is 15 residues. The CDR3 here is CATSIYLADQQPQHF. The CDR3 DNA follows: TGTGCCACCAGTATATACCTTGCCGATCAACAGCCCCAGCATTTT.

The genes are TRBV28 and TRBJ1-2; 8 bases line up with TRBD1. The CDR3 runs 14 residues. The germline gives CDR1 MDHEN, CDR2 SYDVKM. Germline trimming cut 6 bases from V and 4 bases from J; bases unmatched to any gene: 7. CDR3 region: CASRITGTGYGYTF. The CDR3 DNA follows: TGTGCCAGCAGAATCACCGGGACAGGCTATGGCTACACCTTC.